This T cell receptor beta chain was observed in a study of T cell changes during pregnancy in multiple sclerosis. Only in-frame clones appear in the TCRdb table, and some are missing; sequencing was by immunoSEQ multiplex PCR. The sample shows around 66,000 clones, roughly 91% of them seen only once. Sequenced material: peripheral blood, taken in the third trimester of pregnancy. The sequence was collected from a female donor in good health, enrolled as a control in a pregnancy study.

CDR3 sequence (DNA): TGTGCCAGCTCACCATCAGGGGAAGATGAAAAACTGTTTTTT. Its translation is CASSPSGEDEKLFF. The genes are TRBV18 and TRBJ1-4; D might be TRBD1 (6 bases). The CDR3 spans 14 residues. V was pared by 2 bases and J by 6 bases, with 10 bases between. CDR1 is KGHSH and CDR2 is LQKENI in the germline V gene.